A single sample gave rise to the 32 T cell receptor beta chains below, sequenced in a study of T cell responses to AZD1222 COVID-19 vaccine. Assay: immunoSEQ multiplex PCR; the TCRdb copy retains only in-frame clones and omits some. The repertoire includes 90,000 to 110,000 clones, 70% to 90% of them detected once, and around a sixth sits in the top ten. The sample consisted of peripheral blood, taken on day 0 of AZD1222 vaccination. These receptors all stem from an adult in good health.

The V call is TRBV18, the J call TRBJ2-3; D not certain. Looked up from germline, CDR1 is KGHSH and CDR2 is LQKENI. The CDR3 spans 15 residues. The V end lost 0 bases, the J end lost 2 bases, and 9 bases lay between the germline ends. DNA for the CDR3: TGTGCCAGCTCACCACCGGCTACCTTCACAGATACGCAGTATTTT. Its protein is CASSPPATFTDTQYF.

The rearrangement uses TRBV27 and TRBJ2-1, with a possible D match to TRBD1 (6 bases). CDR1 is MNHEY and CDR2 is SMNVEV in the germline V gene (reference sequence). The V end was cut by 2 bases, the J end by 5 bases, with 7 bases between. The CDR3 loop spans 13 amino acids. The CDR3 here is CASSLGQNNEQFF. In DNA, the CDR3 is TGTGCCAGCAGTTTAGGACAGAACAATGAGCAGTTCTTC.

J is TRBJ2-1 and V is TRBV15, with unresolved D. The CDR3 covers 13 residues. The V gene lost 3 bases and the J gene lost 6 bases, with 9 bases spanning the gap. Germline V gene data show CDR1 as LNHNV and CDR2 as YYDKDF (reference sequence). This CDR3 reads CATSRGRPNEQFF. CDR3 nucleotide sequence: TGTGCCACCAGCAGGGGCCGTCCCAATGAGCAGTTCTTC. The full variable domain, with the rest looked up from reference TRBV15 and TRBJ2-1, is DAMVIQNPRYQVTQFGKPVTLSCSQTLNHNVMYWYQQKSSQAPKLLFHYYDKDFNNEADTPDNFQSRRPNTSFCFLDIRSPGLGDTAMYLCATSRGRPNEQFFGPGTRLTVL.

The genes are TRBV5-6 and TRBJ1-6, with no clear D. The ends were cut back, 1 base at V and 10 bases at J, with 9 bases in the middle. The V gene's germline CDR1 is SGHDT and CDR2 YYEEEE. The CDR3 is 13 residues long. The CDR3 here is CASSLLTASPLHF. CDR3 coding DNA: TGTGCCAGCAGCTTGCTCACCGCCTCACCCCTCCACTTT.

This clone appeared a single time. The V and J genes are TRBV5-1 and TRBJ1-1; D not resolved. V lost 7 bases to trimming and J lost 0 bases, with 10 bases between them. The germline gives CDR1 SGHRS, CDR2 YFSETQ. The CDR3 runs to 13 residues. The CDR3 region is CASGLEMNTEAFF. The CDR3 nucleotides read TGCGCCAGCGGACTAGAAATGAACACTGAAGCTTTCTTT.

The CDR3, as DNA: TGTGCCAGCAGTTTATTAATCGGGGGCCCGAGGTCTGAAGCTTTCTTT. Translated: CASSLLIGGPRSEAFF. V usage is TRBV28 and J usage is TRBJ1-1; possibly TRBD1 for D (6 bases). The length of the CDR3 is 16 residues. CDR1 and CDR2 (germline): MDHEN, SYDVKM. V was trimmed by 1 base and J by 6 bases, leaving 18 bases between them.

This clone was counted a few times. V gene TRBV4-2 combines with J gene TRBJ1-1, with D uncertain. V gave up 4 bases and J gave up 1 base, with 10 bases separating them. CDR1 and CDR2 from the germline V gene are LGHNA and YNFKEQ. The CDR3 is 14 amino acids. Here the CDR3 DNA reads TGTGCCAGCAGCCCCCTCGGAGGGAACACTGAAGCTTTCTTT. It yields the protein CASSPLGGNTEAFF.

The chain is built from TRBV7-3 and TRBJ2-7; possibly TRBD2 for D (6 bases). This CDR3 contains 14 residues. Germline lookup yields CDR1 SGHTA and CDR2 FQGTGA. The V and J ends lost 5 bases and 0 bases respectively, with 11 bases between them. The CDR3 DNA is TGTGCCAGCAGCCCAGCAGCGGGCTCCTACGAGCAGTACTTC. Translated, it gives CASSPAAGSYEQYF.

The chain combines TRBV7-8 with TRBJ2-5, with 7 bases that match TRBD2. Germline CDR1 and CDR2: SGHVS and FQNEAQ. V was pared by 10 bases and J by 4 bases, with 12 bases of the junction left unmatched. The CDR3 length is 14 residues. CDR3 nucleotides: TGTGCCATCTCTGGGGCGGGAGCTCGAGAGACCCAGTACTTC. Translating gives CAISGAGARETQYF. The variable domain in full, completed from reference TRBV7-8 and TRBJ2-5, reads GAGVSQSPRYKVAKRGQDVALRCDPISGHVSLFWYQQALGQGPEFLTYFQNEAQLDKSGLPSDRFFAERPEGSVSTLKIQRTQQEDSAVYLCAISGAGARETQYFGPGTRLLVL.

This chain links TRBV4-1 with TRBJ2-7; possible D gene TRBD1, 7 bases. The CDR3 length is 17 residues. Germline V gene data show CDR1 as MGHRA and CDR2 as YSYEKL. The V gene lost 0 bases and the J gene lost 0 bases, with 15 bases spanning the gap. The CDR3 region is CASSQEGGTASSYEQYV. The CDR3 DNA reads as TGCGCCAGCAGCCAAGAAGGGGGGACAGCGAGCTCCTACGAGCAGTACGTC.

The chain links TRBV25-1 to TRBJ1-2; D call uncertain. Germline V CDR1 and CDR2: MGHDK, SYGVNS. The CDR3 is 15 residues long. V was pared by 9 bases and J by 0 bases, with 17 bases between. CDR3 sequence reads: CASEGKGRPNYGYTF. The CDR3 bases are TGTGCCAGTGAAGGGAAGGGTCGGCCTAACTATGGCTACACCTTC.

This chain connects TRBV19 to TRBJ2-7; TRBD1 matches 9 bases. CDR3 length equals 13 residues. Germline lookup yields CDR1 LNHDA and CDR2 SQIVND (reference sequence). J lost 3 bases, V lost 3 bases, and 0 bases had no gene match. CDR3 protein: CASSMTGGYEQYF. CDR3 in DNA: TGTGCCAGTAGTATGACAGGGGGCTACGAGCAGTACTTC.

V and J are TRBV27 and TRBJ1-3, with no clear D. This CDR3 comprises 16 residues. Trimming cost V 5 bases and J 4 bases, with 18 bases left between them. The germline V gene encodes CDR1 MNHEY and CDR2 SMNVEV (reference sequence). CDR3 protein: CASSPVLGLGGNTIYF. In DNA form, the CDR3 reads TGTGCCAGCAGTCCAGTCCTGGGGTTGGGGGGAAACACCATATATTTT.

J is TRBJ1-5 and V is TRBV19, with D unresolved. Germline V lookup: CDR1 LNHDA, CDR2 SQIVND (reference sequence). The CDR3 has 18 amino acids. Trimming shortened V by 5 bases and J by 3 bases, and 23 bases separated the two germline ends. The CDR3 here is CASSPVIPGHGPNQPQHF. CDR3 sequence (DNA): TGTGCCAGTAGTCCCGTCATTCCAGGCCATGGGCCCAATCAGCCCCAGCATTTT. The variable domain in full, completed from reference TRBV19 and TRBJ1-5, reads DGGITQSPKYLFRKEGQNVTLSCEQNLNHDAMYWYRQDPGQGLRLIYYSQIVNDFQKGDIAEGYSVSREKKESFPLTVTSAQKNPTAFYLCASSPVIPGHGPNQPQHFGDGTRLSIL.

The CDR3 sequence is CASGFSPEKLFF. CDR3 coding DNA: TGTGCTAGTGGTTTTTCGCCCGAAAAACTGTTTTTT. The chain couples TRBV12-5 to TRBJ1-4; unclear D gene. Germline CDR1 and CDR2: LGHNT and FRNRAP. Trimming took 3 bases from V and 8 from J, leaving 7 bases between them. This CDR3 region has 12 residues.

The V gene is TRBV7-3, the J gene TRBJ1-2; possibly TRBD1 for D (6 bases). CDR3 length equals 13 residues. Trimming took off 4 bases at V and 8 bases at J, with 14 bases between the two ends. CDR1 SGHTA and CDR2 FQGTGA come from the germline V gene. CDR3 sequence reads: CASSSPGAEGYTF. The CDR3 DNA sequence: TGTGCCAGCAGCTCCCCAGGGGCCGAAGGCTACACCTTC.

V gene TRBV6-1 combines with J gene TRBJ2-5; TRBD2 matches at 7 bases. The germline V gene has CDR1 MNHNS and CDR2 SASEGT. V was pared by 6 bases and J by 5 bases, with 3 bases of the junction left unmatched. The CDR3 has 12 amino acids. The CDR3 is CASRGAGETQYF. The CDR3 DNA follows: TGTGCCAGCAGAGGAGCGGGGGAGACCCAGTACTTC.

The CDR3 here is CASSYSWTENSPLHF. The DNA for the CDR3 is TGTGCCAGCAGTTACTCGTGGACAGAGAATTCACCCCTCCACTTT. The rearrangement uses TRBV6-2 or TRBV6-3 and TRBJ1-6, with D perhaps TRBD1 (6 bases). CDR1 and CDR2 (germline): MNHEY, SVGEGT. The CDR3 is made up of 15 amino acids. Between the trimmed V and J ends, which lost 0 bases and 7 bases, there was a span of 10 bases.

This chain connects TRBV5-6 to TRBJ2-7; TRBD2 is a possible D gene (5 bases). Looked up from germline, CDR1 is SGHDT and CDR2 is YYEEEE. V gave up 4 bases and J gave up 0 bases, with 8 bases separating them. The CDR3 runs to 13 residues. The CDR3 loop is CASSRDYSYEQYV. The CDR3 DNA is TGTGCCAGCAGCCGTGACTACTCCTACGAGCAGTACGTC.

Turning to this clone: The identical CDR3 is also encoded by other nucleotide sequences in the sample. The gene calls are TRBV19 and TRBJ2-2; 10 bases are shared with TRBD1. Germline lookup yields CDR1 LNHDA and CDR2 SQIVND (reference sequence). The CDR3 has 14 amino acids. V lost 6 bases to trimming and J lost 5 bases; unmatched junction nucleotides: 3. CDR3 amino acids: CASRPGQGTGELFF. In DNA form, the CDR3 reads TGTGCCAGTAGGCCGGGACAGGGGACCGGGGAGCTGTTTTTT.

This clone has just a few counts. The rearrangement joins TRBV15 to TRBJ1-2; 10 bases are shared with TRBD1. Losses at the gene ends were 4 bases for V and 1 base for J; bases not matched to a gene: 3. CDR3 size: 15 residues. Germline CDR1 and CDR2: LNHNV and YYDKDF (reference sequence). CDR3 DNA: TGTGCCACCAGCACAGGACAGGGGGTTAACTATGGCTACACCTTC. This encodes CATSTGQGVNYGYTF.

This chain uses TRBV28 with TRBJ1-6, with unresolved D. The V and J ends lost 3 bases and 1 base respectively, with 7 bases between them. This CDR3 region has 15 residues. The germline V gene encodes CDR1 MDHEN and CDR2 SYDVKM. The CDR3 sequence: CASSLPGSYNSPLHF. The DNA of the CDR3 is TGTGCCAGCAGTTTGCCGGGTTCCTATAATTCACCCCTCCACTTT.

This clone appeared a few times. For the CDR3, the DNA is TGTGCCAGTAGTTCCCAGGCCCCCACCACTGAAGCTTTCTTT. Amino acids: CASSSQAPTTEAFF. This chain joins TRBV19 and TRBJ1-1; D unclear. V was trimmed by 5 bases and J by 4 bases, leaving 14 bases between them. Looked up from germline, CDR1 is LNHDA and CDR2 is SQIVND (reference sequence). This CDR3 spans 14 amino acids.

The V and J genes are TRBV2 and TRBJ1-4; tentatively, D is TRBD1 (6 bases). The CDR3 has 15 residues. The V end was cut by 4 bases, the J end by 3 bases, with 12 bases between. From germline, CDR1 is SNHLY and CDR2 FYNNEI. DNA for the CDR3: TGTGCCAGCAGTGTAACAGGGATCCCTAATGAAAAACTGTTTTTT. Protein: CASSVTGIPNEKLFF.

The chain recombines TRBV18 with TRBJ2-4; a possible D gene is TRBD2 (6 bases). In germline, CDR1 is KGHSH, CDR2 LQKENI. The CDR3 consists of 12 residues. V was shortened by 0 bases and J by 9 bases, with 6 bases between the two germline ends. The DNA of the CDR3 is TGTGCCAGCTCACCACCGGGGGGCATTCAGTACTTC. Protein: CASSPPGGIQYF.

This CDR3 reads CASSFNTGGVGYTF. The CDR3 region has the DNA TGTGCCAGCAGCTTTAATACAGGGGGCGTTGGCTACACCTTC. V usage is TRBV7-2 and J usage is TRBJ1-2; 9 bases are shared with TRBD1. With 3 bases clipped from V and 7 bases from J, the junction kept 6 bases outside the gene matches. The CDR3 sequence is 14 residues long. Looked up from germline, CDR1 is SGHTA and CDR2 is FQGNSA.

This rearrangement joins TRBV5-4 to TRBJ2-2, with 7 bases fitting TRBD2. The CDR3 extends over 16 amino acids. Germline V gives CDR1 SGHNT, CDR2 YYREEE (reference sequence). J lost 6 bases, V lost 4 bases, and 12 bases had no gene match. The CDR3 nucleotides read TGTGCCAGCAGCCCGAGGGGCGGGAGATGGGCCGGGGAGCTGTTTTTT. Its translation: CASSPRGGRWAGELFF.

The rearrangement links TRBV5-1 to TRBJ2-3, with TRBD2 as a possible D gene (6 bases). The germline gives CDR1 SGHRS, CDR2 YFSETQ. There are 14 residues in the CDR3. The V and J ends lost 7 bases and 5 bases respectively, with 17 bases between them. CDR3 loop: CASASGSPVDTQYF. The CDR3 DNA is TGCGCCAGCGCGAGCGGGTCCCCGGTAGATACGCAGTATTTT.

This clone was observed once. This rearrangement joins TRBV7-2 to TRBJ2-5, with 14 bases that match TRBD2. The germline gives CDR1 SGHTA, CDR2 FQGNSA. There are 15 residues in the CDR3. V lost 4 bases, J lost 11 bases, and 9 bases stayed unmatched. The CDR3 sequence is CASSYSGTSGGIQYF. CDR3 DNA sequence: TGTGCCAGCAGCTATTCCGGGACTAGCGGGGGAATACAGTACTTC.

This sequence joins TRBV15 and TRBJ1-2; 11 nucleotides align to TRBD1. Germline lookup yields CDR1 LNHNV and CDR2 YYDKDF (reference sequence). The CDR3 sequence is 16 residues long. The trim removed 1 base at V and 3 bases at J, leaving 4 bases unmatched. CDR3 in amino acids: CATSRGGQGVDYGYTF. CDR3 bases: TGTGCCACCAGCAGAGGGGGACAGGGGGTCGACTATGGCTACACCTTC.

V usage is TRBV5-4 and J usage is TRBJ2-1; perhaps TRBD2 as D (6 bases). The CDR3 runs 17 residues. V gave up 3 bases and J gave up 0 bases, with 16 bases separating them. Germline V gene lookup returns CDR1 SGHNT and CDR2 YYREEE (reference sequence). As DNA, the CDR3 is TGTGCCAGCAGCTCAAGGTGGGGGAGGAGCTCCTACAATGAGCAGTTCTTC. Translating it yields CASSSRWGRSSYNEQFF.

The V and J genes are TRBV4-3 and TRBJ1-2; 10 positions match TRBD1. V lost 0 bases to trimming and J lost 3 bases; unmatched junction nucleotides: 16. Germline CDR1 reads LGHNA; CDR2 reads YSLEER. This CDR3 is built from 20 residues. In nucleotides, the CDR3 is TGCGCCAGCAGCCAAGAAGCCAGGCGGTCGTTAGGACAGGGGGACTATGGCTACACCTTC. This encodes CASSQEARRSLGQGDYGYTF.